Listed below are T cell receptor beta chains from one sample, sequenced in a study of T cell changes during pregnancy in multiple sclerosis. The protocol was immunoSEQ multiplex PCR, while the TCRdb copy is restricted to in-frame clones and leaves out a portion. The sample includes about 59,000 clones, 90% to 95% of them seen just once. The sequencing used CD8+ T cells from peripheral blood mononuclear cells, collected after pregnancy. The receptors come from a female donor with multiple sclerosis, enrolled in a pregnancy study. Each CDR3 is given with its conserved first and last residue. D genes are given only for firm matches. Clone size is given for some rows only: seen once, a few or many times, or a class if the clone is expanded.

d_gene	abundance	v_gene	j_gene	CDR3aa	CDR3nt
TRBD1	once	TRBV7-8	TRBJ1-2	CASSRDRDRVRYGYTF	TGTGCCAGCAGCCGGGACAGGGATCGGGTTAGATATGGCTACACCTTC
TRBD2	-	TRBV19	TRBJ2-1	CASSILAASYNEQFF	TGTGCCAGTAGTATTCTAGCGGCTAGTTACAATGAGCAGTTCTTC
TRBD1	-	TRBV19	TRBJ1-2	CASSIGTGLDGYTF	TGTGCCAGTAGTATAGGGACAGGTCTTGATGGCTACACCTTC
-	-	TRBV11-3	TRBJ2-1	CASSSPFAGRSYNEQFF	TGTGCCAGCAGCTCCCCCTTCGCGGGAAGGTCCTACAATGAGCAGTTCTTC
TRBD1	-	TRBV5-1	TRBJ2-7	CASSFTGAYEQYF	TGCGCCAGCAGCTTCACAGGGGCCTACGAGCAGTACTTC
TRBD2	-	TRBV6-6	TRBJ2-7	CASSYSGTNYEQYF	TGTGCCAGCAGTTACTCTGGGACTAACTACGAGCAGTACTTC
-	-	TRBV21-1	TRBJ1-1	CASSKGRPGQGGDTEAFF	TGTGCCAGCAGCAAAGGGAGACCGGGACAGGGCGGTGACACTGAAGCTTTCTTT
-	-	TRBV27	TRBJ2-7	CASSLGAGLDEQYF	TGTGCCAGCAGTTTAGGGGCGGGGCTCGACGAGCAGTACTTC
-	-	TRBV2	TRBJ2-2	CASSEALGSEANTGELFF	TGTGCCAGCAGTGAAGCCCTGGGTAGCGAAGCGAACACCGGGGAGCTGTTTTTT
-	-	TRBV27	TRBJ1-2	CASSLSPGQGQGYTF	TGTGCCAGCAGTTTATCCCCCGGTCAGGGCCAGGGCTACACCTTC
-	few	TRBV27	TRBJ2-7	CASSSQTRFYEQYF	TGTGCCAGCAGCTCCCAGACTCGGTTCTACGAGCAGTACTTC
TRBD1	-	TRBV15	TRBJ1-4	CATSRDRTGGEKLFF	TGTGCCACCAGCAGAGATAGGACAGGGGGTGAAAAACTGTTTTTT
-	-	TRBV4-1	TRBJ2-7	CASSLPLAHEQYF	TGCGCCAGCAGCCTCCCACTAGCCCACGAGCAGTACTTC
-	-	TRBV28	TRBJ2-7	CATISGSNYEQYF	TGTGCCACCATCTCAGGGTCAAACTACGAGCAGTACTTC
TRBD2	-	TRBV4-1	TRBJ2-3	CASSQVVAGGRRTDTQYF	TGCGCCAGCAGCCAAGTAGTGGCGGGAGGTAGGCGCACAGATACGCAGTATTTT
TRBD2	once	TRBV4-1	TRBJ2-7	CASSQDYSSGSYEQYF	TGCGCCAGCAGCCAAGACTACTCTAGCGGGAGCTACGAGCAGTACTTC
TRBD1	-	TRBV28	TRBJ2-3	CASSLLQGGDTQYF	TGTGCCAGCAGTTTGTTACAGGGGGGAGATACGCAGTATTTT
-	-	TRBV4-1	TRBJ2-7	CASSSSRWEQYF	TGCGCCAGCAGCTCGAGCCGCTGGGAGCAGTACTTC
-	-	TRBV13	TRBJ1-2	CASSLGLEAGYTF	TGTGCCAGCAGCTTAGGCCTGGAGGCTGGCTACACCTTC
-	-	TRBV27	TRBJ2-1	CASSFTLGYNEQFF	TGTGCCAGCAGTTTCACCCTAGGATACAATGAGCAGTTCTTC
TRBD2	-	TRBV5-4	TRBJ2-3	CASPPVGQRENPDTQYF	TGTGCCAGCCCCCCGGTTGGTCAGCGGGAGAATCCAGATACGCAGTATTTT
-	once	TRBV6-5	TRBJ2-1	CASSYFPTQRNEQFF	TGTGCCAGCAGTTACTTTCCGACCCAGCGGAATGAGCAGTTCTTC
-	-	TRBV19	TRBJ2-7	CASSTKEGGLSEQYF	TGTGCCAGTAGTACGAAGGAGGGCGGGCTCTCCGAGCAGTACTTC
TRBD2	-	TRBV11-1	TRBJ2-1	CASSFRGLAAYNEQFF	TGTGCCAGCAGCTTCCGGGGACTAGCGGCCTACAATGAGCAGTTCTTC
TRBD1	few	TRBV9	TRBJ1-1	CASSGQGSRTEAFF	TGTGCCAGCAGCGGACAGGGGAGTAGAACTGAAGCTTTCTTT
TRBD1	-	TRBV11-2	TRBJ1-1	CASRPVLGQGISRNTEAFF	TGTGCCAGCAGACCTGTACTGGGACAGGGGATTTCCAGGAACACTGAAGCTTTCTTT
-	-	TRBV12-1	TRBJ1-1	CASSPRGELSMNTEAFF	TGTGCCAGCAGCCCCAGAGGCGAGCTTAGCATGAACACTGAAGCTTTCTTT
-	once	TRBV27	TRBJ2-7	CASSPSSYEQYF	TGTGCCAGCAGCCCGAGCTCCTACGAGCAGTACTTC
-	-	TRBV30	TRBJ1-2	CAWSVGGAAGYTF	TGTGCCTGGAGTGTAGGGGGGGCCGCTGGCTACACCTTC
TRBD1	-	TRBV19	TRBJ2-7	CASSIGQGLSYEQYF	TGTGCCAGTAGTATTGGACAGGGCTTATCCTACGAGCAGTACTTC
-	-	TRBV5-8	TRBJ2-1	CASRPTASSYNEQFF	TGTGCCAGCAGGCCAACCGCTAGCTCCTACAATGAGCAGTTCTTC
TRBD1	-	TRBV27	TRBJ1-2	CASSSNHPGTGGIGGYTF	TGTGCCAGCAGTTCGAACCACCCCGGGACAGGGGGCATCGGGGGCTACACCTTC
TRBD1	few	TRBV7-9	TRBJ1-1	CASSWTGGSNEAFF	TGTGCCAGCAGCTGGACAGGGGGCTCGAATGAAGCTTTCTTT
TRBD1	-	TRBV13	TRBJ2-7	CASSPGDSPYEQYF	TGTGCCAGCAGCCCAGGGGACAGCCCATACGAGCAGTACTTC
TRBD2	-	TRBV7-9	TRBJ2-1	CASSSPTSGTSRNEQFF	TGTGCCAGCAGCTCTCCGACTAGCGGGACCTCCCGTAATGAGCAGTTCTTC
-	-	TRBV15	TRBJ1-1	CATSRDRGGGRGNTEAFF	TGTGCCACCAGCAGAGATAGGGGAGGGGGTAGGGGGAACACTGAAGCTTTCTTT
-	-	TRBV5-8	TRBJ2-2	CASSLEGGINTGELFF	TGTGCCAGCAGCTTGGAAGGGGGTATAAACACCGGGGAGCTGTTTTTT
TRBD1	-	TRBV19	TRBJ2-7	CASSSQDRRTYEQYF	TGTGCCAGTAGTAGCCAGGACAGGCGGACCTACGAGCAGTACTTC
-	-	TRBV27	TRBJ1-5	CASSWSQFSNQPQHF	TGTGCCAGCAGTTGGTCCCAGTTTAGCAATCAGCCCCAGCATTTT
TRBD1	-	TRBV19	TRBJ2-1	CASGGQGYNEQFF	TGTGCCAGTGGGGGACAGGGTTACAATGAGCAGTTCTTC